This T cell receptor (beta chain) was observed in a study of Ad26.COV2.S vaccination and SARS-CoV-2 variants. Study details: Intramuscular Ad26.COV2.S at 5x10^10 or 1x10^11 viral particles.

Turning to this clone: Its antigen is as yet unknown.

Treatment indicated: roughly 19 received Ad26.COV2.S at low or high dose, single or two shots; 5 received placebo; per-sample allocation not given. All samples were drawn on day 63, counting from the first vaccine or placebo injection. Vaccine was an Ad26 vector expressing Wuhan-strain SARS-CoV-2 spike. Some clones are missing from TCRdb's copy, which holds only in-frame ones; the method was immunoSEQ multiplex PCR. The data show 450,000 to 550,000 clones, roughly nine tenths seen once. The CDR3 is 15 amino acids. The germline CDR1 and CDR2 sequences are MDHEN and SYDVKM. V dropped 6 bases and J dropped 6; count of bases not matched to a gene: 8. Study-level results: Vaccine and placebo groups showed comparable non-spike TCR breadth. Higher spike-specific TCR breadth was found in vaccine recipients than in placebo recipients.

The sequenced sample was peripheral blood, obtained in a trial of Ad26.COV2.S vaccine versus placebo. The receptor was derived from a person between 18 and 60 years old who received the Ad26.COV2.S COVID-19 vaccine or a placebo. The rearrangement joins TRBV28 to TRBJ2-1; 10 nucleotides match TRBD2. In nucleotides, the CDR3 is TGTGCCAGCAGCAACTTAGCGGGGGGTCTCAATGAGCAGTTCTTC. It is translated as CASSNLAGGLNEQFF.